Presented here are 23 T cell receptor beta chains from one specimen sequenced in a study of neurological immune-mediated disorders. TCRdb reprocessed the 5' RACE reads with MiXCR, giving one entry per CDR3 protein. The profile covers under 40,000 distinct CDR3 sequences, with 6% to 7.5% appearing a single time and about 6% taken by the ten largest. The specimen sequenced was CD4+ T cells from blood. These receptors came from a man in his forties or fifties in good health.

This clonotype was observed many times. The chain links TRBV5-1 to TRBJ2-1; 8 bases are shared with TRBD1. With 0 bases clipped from V and 4 bases from J, the junction kept 3 bases outside the gene matches. Germline CDR1 is SGHRS and CDR2 is YFSETQ. CDR3 length: 15 residues. CDR3 DNA: TGCGCCAGCAGCTTGGAGGACAGGGAATACAATGAGCAGTTCTTC. This codes for CASSLEDREYNEQFF.

This clonotype was picked up many times. The J gene is TRBJ2-5, the V gene TRBV20-1; 9 nucleotides agree with TRBD2. CDR3 length equals 14 residues. Trimming at V came to 7 bases and at J to 5 bases, leaving 11 bases not matched to a gene. Germline-derived CDR1 and CDR2 are DFQATT and SNEGSKA (reference sequence). The CDR3 nucleotides read TGCAGTGTATTGCCGGGGCGGGAGGGTGAGACCCAGTACTTC. Its protein is CSVLPGREGETQYF.

This clonotype has at least ten counts. The chain is built from TRBV5-1 and TRBJ2-5; no clear D gene. The CDR3 consists of 15 residues. The germline V and J ends were trimmed by 4 bases and 0 bases, with 13 bases remaining between them. Germline V gives CDR1 SGHRS, CDR2 YFSETQ. This CDR3 reads CASSPLHRDQETQYF. Here the CDR3 DNA reads TGCGCCAGCAGCCCGCTCCACAGAGACCAAGAGACCCAGTACTTC.

This clonotype was observed at least ten times. This sequence joins TRBV28 and TRBJ2-3, with a possible D match to TRBD1 (5 bases). The V end lost 3 bases, the J end lost 0 bases, and 7 bases lay between the germline ends. Per germline, CDR1 MDHEN and CDR2 SYDVKM. CDR3 length equals 14 residues. The CDR3 DNA follows: TGTGCCAGCAGTTTTCAGGGAAGCACAGATACGCAGTATTTT. It yields the protein CASSFQGSTDTQYF.

This clonotype was picked up many times. The chain joins TRBV6-6 to TRBJ2-1; 7 bases fit TRBD2. CDR3 length: 18 amino acids. CDR1 is MNHNY and CDR2 is SVGAGI in the germline V gene (reference sequence). V lost 0 bases, J lost 7 bases, and 15 bases stayed unmatched. The CDR3 loop is CASSYSNPSAGYQNEQFF. The CDR3 nucleotides are TGTGCCAGCAGTTACTCGAACCCCTCAGCGGGATATCAGAATGAGCAGTTCTTC.

This clonotype was observed many times. The V call is TRBV6-2 or TRBV6-3, the J call TRBJ2-7; TRBD2 aligns across 7 bases. V was pared by 9 bases and J by 4 bases, with 12 bases of the junction left unmatched. From germline, CDR1 is MNHEY and CDR2 SVGEGT. The CDR3 is made up of 14 amino acids. The CDR3 sequence is CASALAEGRYEQYF. CDR3 coding DNA: TGTGCCAGTGCCCTAGCGGAGGGAAGGTACGAGCAGTACTTC.

The table lists this clonotype with many counts. The chain carries TRBV15 and TRBJ2-7, with TRBD2 matching over 14 bases. Germline loops: CDR1 LNHNV, CDR2 YYDKDF (reference sequence). Unmatched junction bases numbered 6, after V lost 3 bases and J lost 5 bases. The CDR3 is made up of 16 amino acids. The CDR3 DNA sequence: TGTGCCACCAGCAGGGGACTAGCGGGAGTAAAGGACGAGCAGTACTTC. This sequence encodes CATSRGLAGVKDEQYF.

This clonotype occurred many times. This chain joins TRBV6-5 and TRBJ1-5; no clear D gene. Trimming pared 0 bases from V and 6 bases from J, leaving 9 bases between. The CDR3 runs 14 residues. The germline CDR1 and CDR2 sequences are MNHEY and SVGAGI. The CDR3 DNA reads TGTGCCAGCAGTTACTCCCAGCGGATTCAGCCCCAGCATTTT. This encodes CASSYSQRIQPQHF.

There are many counts of this clonotype. The J gene is TRBJ2-1, the V gene TRBV4-2; 7 bases are a match to TRBD2. CDR1 and CDR2 (germline): LGHNA, YNFKEQ. Unmatched junction bases numbered 11, after V lost 0 bases and J lost 6 bases. This CDR3 comprises 17 residues. The DNA for the CDR3 is TGTGCCAGCAGCCAAGAAGTTGGCGGGAGTCGGGGCAATGAGCAGTTCTTC. Amino acid sequence: CASSQEVGGSRGNEQFF.

The sample holds many counts of this clonotype. CDR3 sequence: CSARDVIAGEGRDNEQFF. CDR3 DNA: TGCAGTGCTAGAGATGTTATAGCGGGAGAGGGAAGGGACAATGAGCAGTTCTTC. The chain joins TRBV20-1 to TRBJ2-1; 9 bases are shared with TRBD2. Looked up from germline, CDR1 is DFQATT and CDR2 is SNEGSKA (reference sequence). This CDR3 has 18 residues. V was clipped by 0 bases and J by 5 bases; unmatched bases: 14.

Relative to its sample, this clonotype is medium-sized (0.01 to 0.1%). The V gene is TRBV14, the J gene TRBJ2-4; weak D call: TRBD1 (5 bases). The CDR3 spans 14 residues. The germline CDR1 and CDR2 sequences are SGHDN and FVKESK. V lost 2 bases to trimming and J lost 1 base, with 6 bases between them. CDR3 nucleotide sequence: TGTGCCAGCAGCCAAAAGGGGGCCAAAAACATTCAGTACTTC. Translating it yields CASSQKGAKNIQYF.

The chain couples TRBV12-3 or TRBV12-4 to TRBJ1-5, with 9 bases that match TRBD1. Losses at the gene ends were 5 bases for V and 4 bases for J; bases not matched to a gene: 9. The CDR3 covers 16 residues. The CDR3 DNA reads TGTGCCAGCAGTCCCCCCGGGACAGGGACTAATCAGCCCCAGCATTTT. Translated: CASSPPGTGTNQPQHF.

This clonotype was detected many times. V usage is TRBV20-1 and J usage is TRBJ2-2, with D tentatively TRBD2 (6 bases). Looked up from germline, CDR1 is DFQATT and CDR2 is SNEGSKA (reference sequence). The CDR3 sequence is 13 residues long. The V gene lost 3 bases and the J gene lost 5 bases, with 10 bases spanning the gap. CDR3 nucleotide sequence: TGCAGTGCTAGGTCCCGGGAGACCGGGGAGCTGTTTTTT. Its translation: CSARSRETGELFF.

At least ten counts were recorded for this clonotype. V and J are TRBV29-1 and TRBJ1-5, with D tentatively TRBD1 (6 bases). The CDR3 length is 17 residues. Germline loops: CDR1 SQVTM, CDR2 ANQGSEA. V was cut by 6 bases and J by 1 base, with 22 bases left in between. The CDR3 loop is CSVAPARGGCSNQPQHF. DNA for the CDR3: TGCAGCGTAGCCCCGGCTAGGGGGGGCTGCAGCAATCAGCCCCAGCATTTT.

This clonotype has at least ten counts. The chain joins TRBV14 to TRBJ2-5; perhaps TRBD2 as D (5 bases). Trimming took off 1 base at V and 7 bases at J, with 10 bases between the two ends. Germline V CDR1 and CDR2: SGHDN, FVKESK. CDR3 length: 13 residues. The CDR3 nucleotides read TGTGCCAGCAGCCAAGGGACCCGGGGGACCCAGTACTTC. It encodes CASSQGTRGTQYF.

This clonotype has at least ten counts. The CDR3 DNA reads as TGTGCCAGCAGCTTCGAAAGGGAAGAGACCCAGTACTTC. It specifies CASSFEREETQYF. The chain joins TRBV7-2 to TRBJ2-5; D is undetermined. The CDR3 extends over 13 amino acids. Germline loops: CDR1 SGHTA, CDR2 FQGNSA. Trimming cost V 3 bases and J 3 bases, with 8 bases left between them. Based on the CDR3 plus reference TRBV7-2 and TRBJ2-5, the full variable domain is GAGVSQSPSNKVTEKGKDVELRCDPISGHTALYWYRQSLGQGLEFLIYFQGNSAPDKSGLPSDRFSAERTGGSVSTLTIQRTQQEDSAVYLCASSFEREETQYFGPGTRLLVL.

This clonotype was seen many times. V is TRBV28 and J is TRBJ2-2, with 11 bases aligning to TRBD2. Germline V gives CDR1 MDHEN, CDR2 SYDVKM. J lost 7 bases, V lost 6 bases, and 7 bases had no gene match. This CDR3 comprises 15 residues. This CDR3 is CASRTTSGIHGELFF. The CDR3 DNA is TGTGCCAGCAGAACGACTAGCGGGATTCACGGGGAGCTGTTTTTT.

This clonotype was seen ten or more times. The chain couples TRBV20-1 to TRBJ2-2; 8 bases align to TRBD2. Germline trimming cut 5 bases from V and 2 bases from J; bases unmatched to any gene: 4. The CDR3 covers 14 residues. CDR1 DFQATT and CDR2 SNEGSKA come from the germline V gene (reference sequence). The CDR3 nucleotides read TGCAGTGCTCCGGGGGGGCTTAACACCGGGGAGCTGTTTTTT. This codes for CSAPGGLNTGELFF.

This clonotype was seen at least ten times. This chain connects TRBV12-3 or TRBV12-4 to TRBJ2-7; 11 positions agree with TRBD2. The V and J ends lost 5 bases and 4 bases, in that order; junction bases with no gene match: 19. The CDR3 is made up of 19 amino acids. The DNA for the CDR3 is TGTGCCAGCAGTAACGGCAGGGGAACCGGGACTAGCGGAAAATACGAGCAGTACTTC. Protein product: CASSNGRGTGTSGKYEQYF.

Many counts were recorded for this clonotype. The rearrangement joins TRBV7-3 to TRBJ2-2; a weak D match, TRBD1 (5 bases). CDR1 is SGHTA, CDR2 FQGTGA, per germline. Trimming took off 8 bases at V and 5 bases at J, with 12 bases between the two ends. There are 13 residues in the CDR3. This chain's CDR3 is CASDIGDTGELFF. CDR3 in DNA: TGTGCCAGCGATATAGGGGATACCGGGGAGCTGTTTTTT.

This clonotype was picked up many times. One end of the junction does not line up with germline, which may come from a read error. This rearrangement joins TRBV29-1 to TRBJ2-7, with D hard to call. The length of the CDR3 is 13 residues. The germline gives CDR1 SQVTM, CDR2 ANQGSEA. CDR3 in DNA: TGCAGCGTTGAAGGGCCAGACTCCCACGAGCAGTACTTC. Amino acids: CSVEGPDSHEQYF.

About this clonotype itself: A much larger clone lies a single base off, so this may be a read error. The chain couples TRBV5-4 to TRBJ2-1; 8 bases align to TRBD2. V shed 9 bases and J 8 bases; nucleotides not matched to a gene: 13. Germline V gene sequence: CDR1 SGHNT, CDR2 YYREEE (reference sequence). CDR3 length: 14 amino acids. The CDR3 loop reads CATNPSGLYYEQFF. The CDR3 DNA follows: TGTGCCACAAATCCTAGCGGGCTATACTATGAGCAGTTCTTC. Full variable domain (outside the CDR3, taken from reference TRBV5-4 and TRBJ2-1): ETGVTQSPTHLIKTRGQQVTLRCSSQSGHNTVSWYQQALGQGPQFIFQYYREEENGRGNFPPRFSGLQFPNYSSELNVNALELDDSALYLCATNPSGLYYEQFFGPGTRLTVL.

This clonotype was observed at least ten times. The CDR3 is CASSLVKRRSYNEQFF. CDR3 sequence (DNA): TGTGCCAGCAGCTTAGTAAAGCGTCGCTCCTACAATGAGCAGTTCTTC. This chain connects TRBV11-2 to TRBJ2-1; unclear D gene. Trimming stripped 1 base from V and 0 bases from J, with 10 bases between. The CDR3 covers 16 residues. CDR1 and CDR2 (germline): SGHAT, FQNNGV.